The 22 T cell receptor beta chains listed next were all sequenced from one sample in a study of blood T cell repertoires in COVID-19. Assay used: immunoSEQ multiplex PCR; TCRdb lists only in-frame clones, some missing. The sample holds roughly 160,000 clones, roughly 87% seen once. Input material: peripheral blood. These receptors were taken from an older woman who had recovered from COVID-19.

The rearrangement links TRBV18 to TRBJ1-1, with 10 bases lining up with TRBD1. Looked up from germline, CDR1 is KGHSH and CDR2 is LQKENI. Trimming cost V 2 bases and J 11 bases; bases outside gene matches: 11. This CDR3 is 15 amino acids long. CDR3 sequence (DNA): TGTGCCAGCTCACCAACGCGGACTGGACAGGGGGAGGCTTTCTTT. It codes for CASSPTRTGQGEAFF.

The rearrangement links TRBV19 to TRBJ2-3; TRBD1 matches 7 bases. The CDR3 covers 15 residues. Germline CDR1 LNHDA, CDR2 SQIVND (reference sequence). J was trimmed by 4 bases and V by 4 bases; bases with no gene match: 8. CDR3 region: CASSKWGTVSDTQYF. CDR3 coding DNA: TGTGCCAGTAGTAAGTGGGGGACAGTCTCAGATACGCAGTATTTT.

The table lists this clone with a count of one. The chain joins TRBV5-1 to TRBJ2-5; a weak D match, TRBD2 (6 bases). The V end lost 0 bases, the J end lost 4 bases, and 10 bases lay between the germline ends. The CDR3 contains 14 residues. Looked up from germline, CDR1 is SGHRS and CDR2 is YFSETQ. The CDR3 sequence: CASSLVAGSETQYF. In DNA form, the CDR3 reads TGCGCCAGCAGCTTGGTTGCGGGGTCAGAGACCCAGTACTTC.

The count of this clone is one. The V gene is TRBV4-3, the J gene TRBJ1-2, with TRBD1 matching over 7 bases. From germline, CDR1 is LGHNA and CDR2 YSLEER. The CDR3 is 15 residues long. Losses at the gene ends were 4 bases for V and 4 bases for J; bases not matched to a gene: 9. CDR3 sequence (DNA): TGCGCCAGCAGCCCCGGGACAGCTGTTCTCTATGGCTACACCTTC. Protein product: CASSPGTAVLYGYTF.

The chain uses TRBV5-1 and TRBJ2-2, with TRBD1 matching 9 bases. CDR3 length: 16 amino acids. J was trimmed by 5 bases and V by 1 base; bases with no gene match: 6. In germline, CDR1 is SGHRS, CDR2 YFSETQ. This CDR3 is CASSLTTGTGTGELFF. The CDR3 DNA follows: TGCGCCAGCAGCTTGACAACCGGGACAGGGACCGGGGAGCTGTTTTTT.

This chain uses TRBV6-5 with TRBJ1-1, with 8 bases matching TRBD1. Germline loops: CDR1 MNHEY, CDR2 SVGAGI. V dropped 1 base and J dropped 2; count of bases not matched to a gene: 3. This CDR3 region has 15 residues. DNA of the CDR3: TGTGCCAGCAGTTACTTGGGACAGGTTAACACTGAAGCTTTCTTT. It is translated as CASSYLGQVNTEAFF.

V gene TRBV7-9 combines with J gene TRBJ2-3; TRBD1 matches at 8 bases. Germline V CDR1 and CDR2: SEHNR, FQNEAQ (reference sequence). The V and J ends lost 10 bases and 0 bases, in that order; junction bases with no gene match: 6. CDR3 length equals 14 residues. The DNA for the CDR3 is TGTGCCACCACCGGACAGGGAAGCACAGATACGCAGTATTTT. This gives the protein CATTGQGSTDTQYF.

A few counts support this clone. J is TRBJ2-2 and V is TRBV28; D remains ambiguous. Trimming shortened V by 2 bases and J by 3 bases, and 10 bases separated the two germline ends. The CDR3 loop spans 15 amino acids. The germline CDR1 and CDR2 sequences are MDHEN and SYDVKM. CDR3 bases: TGTGCCAGCAGTTTACTGACACGCGACACCGGGGAGCTGTTTTTT. Protein: CASSLLTRDTGELFF.

V and J are TRBV2 and TRBJ2-2; D remains ambiguous. The CDR3 consists of 14 residues. With 4 bases removed from V and 4 bases from J, the gap between germline ends came to 10 bases. Germline CDR1 SNHLY, CDR2 FYNNEI. In DNA form, the CDR3 reads TGTGCCAGCAGTGTGGTAAGAGGCACCGGGGAGCTGTTTTTT. This sequence encodes CASSVVRGTGELFF.

This clone has just one count. The rearrangement joins TRBV30 to TRBJ1-5, with D tentatively TRBD1 (5 bases). CDR3 length: 18 residues. CDR1 is GTSNPN and CDR2 is SVGIG in the germline V gene (reference sequence). Trimming removed 1 base at V and 0 bases at J, with 19 bases between. Here the CDR3 reads CAWSGGRTGLYSNQPQHF. The CDR3 nucleotides read TGTGCCTGGAGTGGAGGTCGAACAGGATTATATAGCAATCAGCCCCAGCATTTT.

The chain combines TRBV10-3 with TRBJ2-2, with D possibly being TRBD2 (6 bases). The V gene lost 10 bases and the J gene lost 8 bases, with 14 bases spanning the gap. Germline V lookup: CDR1 ENHRY, CDR2 SYGVKD. This CDR3 is built from 12 residues. CDR3 bases: TGTGCCACGGAACTAGCTTCGGGGGAGCTGTTTTTT. The encoded protein is CATELASGELFF.

This rearrangement joins TRBV4-3 to TRBJ1-6; D gene ambiguous. Germline assignment: CDR1 LGHNA and CDR2 YSLEER. CDR3 length: 14 residues. Trimming stripped 2 bases from V and 10 bases from J, with 12 bases between. The CDR3 DNA reads as TGCGCCAGCAGCCAATCACATGAGGTCTCACCCCTCCACTTT. This sequence encodes CASSQSHEVSPLHF.

The chain uses TRBV3-1 (or the pseudogene TRBV3-2) and TRBJ2-3; 8 nucleotides align to TRBD2. J was trimmed by 2 bases and V by 0 bases; bases with no gene match: 7. The germline V gene encodes CDR1 LGHDT and CDR2 YNNKEL (reference sequence). CDR3 length: 17 residues. CDR3 residues: CASSQDLNGGDTDTQYF. As DNA, the CDR3 is TGTGCCAGCAGCCAAGATCTTAACGGGGGGGACACAGATACGCAGTATTTT.

The CDR3 DNA follows: TGTGCCAGCAGCCTGACAGGGAGAGAATCACCCCTCCACTTT. It codes for CASSLTGRESPLHF. The chain links TRBV6-5 to TRBJ1-6; 7 bases match TRBD1. CDR3 length: 14 residues. Germline values: CDR1 MNHEY, CDR2 SVGAGI. Trimming cost V 6 bases and J 10 bases; bases outside gene matches: 9.

In regard to this clone: It is likely a read error, because the conserved phenylalanine at the end of the CDR3 is missing. The limits of the CDR3 on the DNA are not certain, so only TCRdb's listed CDR3 is given. This chain joins TRBV7-9 and TRBJ1-2; the DNA was not compared with TRBD1, the D call given in the table. From germline, CDR1 is SEHNR and CDR2 FQNEAQ (reference sequence). The CDR3 is 13 amino acids long, termini counted. CDR3: CASGINTGTDVII.

The sample holds one count of this clone. The chain carries TRBV5-4 and TRBJ1-2; tentative D call: TRBD1 (5 bases). The CDR3 spans 12 residues. The V end lost 7 bases, the J end lost 6 bases, and 13 bases lay between the germline ends. CDR1 is SGHNT, CDR2 YYREEE, per germline (reference sequence). The CDR3 region is CASEGDLDGYTF. The CDR3 DNA reads as TGTGCCAGCGAAGGGGATCTGGATGGCTACACCTTC.

This sequence joins TRBV28 and TRBJ1-2; TRBD1 aligns across 7 bases. Germline CDR1 and CDR2: MDHEN and SYDVKM. The ends lost 4 bases at V and 3 bases at J; junction bases unmatched: 8. The CDR3 runs 15 residues. CDR3 sequence: CASSSPFGQDYGYTF. The CDR3 nucleotides are TGTGCCAGCAGTTCTCCCTTTGGACAGGACTATGGCTACACCTTC.

V is TRBV27 and J is TRBJ1-1, with D maybe TRBD1 (5 bases). Germline CDR1 and CDR2: MNHEY and SMNVEV (reference sequence). V dropped 2 bases and J dropped 1 base, with 11 bases sitting between them. This CDR3 spans 15 amino acids. Here the CDR3 reads CASSLRSRANTEAFF. The DNA for the CDR3 is TGTGCCAGCAGTTTACGAAGCAGGGCGAACACTGAAGCTTTCTTT.

The chain has TRBV27 and TRBJ2-4, with D possibly matching TRBD2 (6 bases). This CDR3 region has 15 residues. In germline, CDR1 is MNHEY, CDR2 SMNVEV (reference sequence). V lost 4 bases and J 7 bases, leaving 17 bases between the germline ends. In DNA, the CDR3 is TGTGCCAGCAGTTCCTCGCGGGTCGGGGGTAACATTCAGTACTTC. It encodes CASSSSRVGGNIQYF.

This clone has only one observation. The rearrangement uses TRBV6-1 and TRBJ2-3; 10 bases fit TRBD2. From germline, CDR1 is MNHNS and CDR2 SASEGT. J gave up 1 base and V 3 bases, and 13 bases lay outside the gene matches. This CDR3 is 19 amino acids long. CDR3 sequence: CASSETRTSGVVRTDTQYF. CDR3 nucleotides: TGTGCCAGCAGTGAGACTCGGACTAGCGGCGTCGTCCGCACAGATACGCAGTATTTT.

The CDR3 DNA sequence: TGTGCCAGCAGCGTGGACAGTACCCTCAATTCACCCCTCCACTTT. Translated: CASSVDSTLNSPLHF. J is TRBJ1-6 and V is TRBV2, with a weak D call TRBD1 (6 bases). Germline V gene data show CDR1 as SNHLY and CDR2 as FYNNEI. Trimming took 6 bases from V and 7 from J, leaving 16 bases between them. The CDR3 is 15 residues long.

This chain uses TRBV18 with TRBJ2-3; 7 bases are shared with TRBD1. There are 13 residues in the CDR3. Trimming at V came to 4 bases and at J to 6 bases, leaving 4 bases not matched to a gene. Germline CDR1 KGHSH, CDR2 LQKENI. The CDR3 reads CASSQGAGDTQYF. In nucleotides, the CDR3 is TGTGCCAGCTCACAGGGGGCAGGGGATACGCAGTATTTT.